Below are 8 T cell receptor beta chains sequenced from a single sample in a study of T cell responses to AZD1222 COVID-19 vaccine. Assay used: immunoSEQ multiplex PCR; TCRdb lists only in-frame clones, some missing. The table includes under 120,000 clones, 80% to 95% detected once. Material: peripheral blood, obtained on day 0 of AZD1222 vaccination. The origin of the receptors is an adult in good health.

The chain joins TRBV5-6 to TRBJ1-1; D remains unclear. V shed 6 bases and J shed 0 bases, with 15 bases lying between them. CDR1 and CDR2 from the germline V gene are SGHDT and YYEEEE. This CDR3 is 15 amino acids long. CDR3 in DNA: TGTGCCAGCACCATTGATGTCGGTCTGAACACTGAAGCTTTCTTT. It specifies CASTIDVGLNTEAFF.

This chain uses TRBV24-1 with TRBJ1-4; D perhaps matches TRBD1 (6 bases). Trimming cost V 7 bases and J 7 bases, with 9 bases left between them. Germline CDR1 is KGHDR and CDR2 is SFDVKD. The CDR3 loop spans 12 amino acids. The CDR3 sequence: CATSTQGEKLFF. The CDR3 coding sequence is TGTGCCACCAGCACACAGGGTGAAAAACTGTTTTTT.

J is TRBJ1-1 and V is TRBV29-1; the D is unclear. Germline V gene sequence: CDR1 SQVTM, CDR2 ANQGSEA. The CDR3 loop spans 13 amino acids. V was pared by 4 bases and J by 0 bases, with 9 bases between. The CDR3 DNA is TGCAGCGTTGGGGCAGACCTGAACACTGAAGCTTTCTTT. Translated, it gives CSVGADLNTEAFF.

The chain joins TRBV27 to TRBJ2-3; 7 nucleotides agree with TRBD2. With 7 bases clipped from V and 4 bases from J, the junction kept 5 bases outside the gene matches. Germline values: CDR1 MNHEY, CDR2 SMNVEV (reference sequence). This CDR3 contains 13 residues. Here the CDR3 DNA reads TGTGCCAGCAATACTCGGGGGGCAGATACGCAGTATTTT. Protein sequence: CASNTRGADTQYF.

The chain has TRBV13 and TRBJ2-5, with 8 bases that match TRBD1. Germline lookup yields CDR1 PRHDT and CDR2 FYEKMQ (reference sequence). There are 15 residues in the CDR3. Trimming cost V 2 bases and J 5 bases; bases outside gene matches: 7. The CDR3 region has the DNA TGTGCCAGCAGCTTACGGCCAGGGGGCGCGGAGACCCAGTACTTC. As protein: CASSLRPGGAETQYF.

The genes are TRBV19 and TRBJ1-2; D call uncertain. Trimming shortened V by 3 bases and J by 4 bases, and 6 bases separated the two germline ends. In germline, CDR1 is LNHDA, CDR2 SQIVND (reference sequence). There are 12 residues in the CDR3. This CDR3 is CASSILGYGYTF. CDR3 DNA: TGTGCCAGTAGTATTTTGGGCTATGGCTACACCTTC.

This clone was seen a few times. The chain couples TRBV5-1 to TRBJ2-1; 12 bases align to TRBD1. With V trimmed by 4 bases and J by 2 bases, 7 bases remained unmatched. CDR3 length equals 17 residues. Germline V gene lookup returns CDR1 SGHRS and CDR2 YFSETQ. CDR3 protein: CASSVPGQGAAYNEQFF. DNA for the CDR3: TGCGCCAGCAGCGTCCCGGGACAGGGGGCAGCCTACAATGAGCAGTTCTTC.

The CDR3: CASSPQREEGDTQYF. The CDR3 region has the DNA TGCGCCAGCAGCCCCCAACGGGAGGAGGGAGATACGCAGTATTTT. The rearrangement links TRBV4-3 to TRBJ2-3; TRBD2 matches 7 bases. The CDR3 covers 15 residues. Trimming took 4 bases from V and 5 from J; bases not matched to a gene: 9. Germline CDR1 reads LGHNA; CDR2 reads YSLEER.